These 18 T cell receptor beta chains were sequenced from one sample in a study of regulatory T cells in long-lasting Graves disease. The time point denotes: newly diagnosed GD, antithyroid drugs for less than 3 months. TCR sequences were obtained from RNA taken from PBMCs. Relying on iRepertoire HTBI primers and Arm-PCR of CDR3 regions, the team built TCR beta libraries. TCRdb reprocessed the multiplex PCR reads via MiXCR and lists one record per CDR3 protein. In the table there are hundreds of thousands of distinct CDR3 sequences, roughly 12% of which are singletons. These data also formed part of another study, on T cells in Graves' hyperthyroidism and ophthalmopathy.

The sample was peripheral blood mononuclear cells (PBMCs), taken at new diagnosis, from a patient treated with antithyroid drugs. All receptors derive from a young man with Graves disease.

This clonotype appeared many times. This chain links TRBV20-1 with TRBJ2-5; D is ambiguous. This CDR3 contains 15 residues. Germline V lookup: CDR1 DFQATT, CDR2 SNEGSKA (reference sequence). Trimming cost V 3 bases and J 2 bases, with 16 bases left between them. The CDR3 reads CSASIRLKGQETQYF. The DNA for the CDR3 is TGCAGTGCTAGCATTCGGTTAAAGGGACAAGAGACCCAGTACTTC.

In its sample, this clonotype was seen a few times. It is likely a read error, because the conserved phenylalanine at the end of the CDR3 is missing. The chain recombines TRBV12-3 or TRBV12-4 with TRBJ1-6, with D uncertain. Trimming stripped 6 bases from V and 2 bases from J, with 11 bases between. The CDR3 covers 15 residues. CDR3 residues: CASSAQRTYNSPLHS. The CDR3 DNA follows: TGTGCCAGCAGCGCCCAGAGGACCTATAATTCACCCCTCCACTCT.

This clonotype was seen ten or more times. The chain uses TRBV2 and TRBJ2-2; D is perhaps TRBD2 (6 bases). The V gene's germline CDR1 is SNHLY and CDR2 FYNNEI. V was cut by 8 bases and J by 3 bases, with 10 bases left in between. The CDR3 runs 13 residues. The CDR3 sequence: CASRGTHTGELFF. Here the CDR3 DNA reads TGTGCCAGCCGCGGGACTCACACCGGGGAGCTGTTTTTT. Together with reference TRBV2 and TRBJ2-2, the CDR3 gives the full variable domain: EPEVTQTPSHQVTQMGQEVILRCVPISNHLYFYWYRQILGQKVEFLVSFYNNEISEKSEIFDDQFSVERPDGSNFTLKIRSTKLEDSAMYFCASRGTHTGELFFGEGSRLTVL.

This clonotype was observed a few times. A read error may produce the germline difference seen at one junction end. This sequence joins TRBV7-9 and TRBJ2-1; 9 bases fit TRBD2. Germline loops: CDR1 SEHNR, CDR2 FQNEAQ (reference sequence). The CDR3 is 16 residues long. The CDR3 DNA is TGCGCCAGCAGCCAACCCGAGCGGGGGGCCTACAATGAGCAGTTCTTC. It translates to CASSQPERGAYNEQFF.

This clonotype was found many times. This chain links TRBV6-2 or TRBV6-3 with TRBJ2-1, with 11 bases lining up with TRBD2. Looked up from germline, CDR1 is MNHEY and CDR2 is SVGEGT. With V trimmed by 8 bases and J by 4 bases, 4 bases remained unmatched. The CDR3 runs 14 residues. The CDR3 nucleotides read TGTGCCAGCGTAGCGGGAGGGTCTTACAATGAGCAGTTCTTC. Encoded protein: CASVAGGSYNEQFF.

The rearrangement links TRBV7-7 to TRBJ2-3; D gene unclear. Trimming stripped 5 bases from V and 5 bases from J, with 17 bases between. The CDR3 is 15 residues long. Germline V gene data show CDR1 as SSHAT and CDR2 as FNYEAQ (reference sequence). In DNA, the CDR3 is TGTGCCAGCAGCCCCACGTCCCGGAGTGGAGATACGCAGTATTTT. Translation: CASSPTSRSGDTQYF.

Notes on this clonotype: Possible read error: a much larger clone is one base away. CDR3 residues: CASSADRGKQFF. CDR3 nucleotides: TGTGCCAGCAGTGCAGACAGGGGCAAGCAGTTCTTC. The chain couples TRBV28 to TRBJ2-1, with 8 bases matching TRBD1. The CDR3 runs 12 residues. The V gene end was trimmed by 5 bases and the J gene end by 11 bases; junction bases not matched to a gene: 5. The germline V gene has CDR1 MDHEN and CDR2 SYDVKM.

Notes on this clonotype: A much larger clone is a single base away; this may be a read error. This chain links TRBV6-1 with TRBJ2-7; D call uncertain. The CDR3 runs 12 residues. CDR1 is MNHNS, CDR2 SASEGT, per germline. Trimming stripped 7 bases from V and 1 base from J, with 8 bases between. The CDR3 sequence is CASMPESYEQYF. CDR3 DNA sequence: TGTGCCAGCATGCCGGAATCCTACGAGCAGTACTTC.

The chain carries TRBV29-1 and TRBJ1-3; TRBD1 is a possible D gene (5 bases). There are 14 residues in the CDR3. Germline assignment: CDR1 SQVTM and CDR2 ANQGSEA. V lost 2 bases and J 3 bases, leaving 11 bases between the germline ends. Here the CDR3 DNA reads TGCAGCGTTGAATTACCGGGACGTGGAAACACCATATATTTT. Its translation: CSVELPGRGNTIYF.

This clonotype was found many times. This rearrangement joins TRBV11-2 to TRBJ2-1; perhaps TRBD2 as D (6 bases). The V end was cut by 1 base, the J end by 6 bases, with 16 bases between. From germline, CDR1 is SGHAT and CDR2 FQNNGV. This CDR3 has 16 amino acids. CDR3 amino acids: CASSLVGRRWGNEQFF. Here the CDR3 DNA reads TGTGCCAGCAGCTTAGTAGGGAGGCGCTGGGGCAATGAGCAGTTCTTC. Using reference TRBV11-2 and TRBJ2-1 for the parts outside the CDR3, the full variable domain is EAGVAQSPRYKIIEKRQSVAFWCNPISGHATLYWYQQILGQGPKLLIQFQNNGVVDDSQLPKDRFSAERLKGVDSTLKIQPAKLEDSAVYLCASSLVGRRWGNEQFFGPGTRLTVL.

In this sample, this clonotype turned up a few times. The chain uses TRBV6-1 and TRBJ2-7; the D call may be TRBD1 or TRBD2 (5 bases each). Germline-derived CDR1 and CDR2 are MNHNS and SASEGT. With 6 bases removed from V and 0 bases from J, the gap between germline ends came to 12 bases. CDR3 length equals 14 residues. The CDR3 DNA reads TGTGCCAGCAGGGGCTGGGGGAGCTCCTACGAGCAGTACTTC. Protein product: CASRGWGSSYEQYF.

This clonotype occurred a few times. This chain connects TRBV5-6 to TRBJ2-1; 7 bases agree with TRBD2. V lost 10 bases to trimming and J lost 3 bases; unmatched junction nucleotides: 13. CDR1 and CDR2 from the germline V gene are SGHDT and YYEEEE. This CDR3 region has 15 residues. The CDR3 DNA sequence: TGTGCCTGGGGAGCGGGACCGGGGAACTACAATGAGCAGTTCTTC. It codes for CAWGAGPGNYNEQFF. Looking up the rest from reference TRBV5-6 and TRBJ2-1 gives the full variable domain: DAGVTQSPTHLIKTRGQQVTLRCSPKSGHDTVSWYQQALGQGPQFIFQYYEEEERQRGNFPDRFSGHQFPNYSSELNVNALLLGDSALYLCAWGAGPGNYNEQFFGPGTRLTVL.

CDR3 sequence (DNA): TGTGCCAGCAGCGTAGGAGCGGGAGTCCTTGTTACGCAGTATTTT. The encoded protein is CASSVGAGVLVTQYF. The V and J genes are TRBV9 and TRBJ2-3; 8 positions match TRBD2. Germline CDR1 and CDR2: SGDLS and YYNGEE. The CDR3 extends over 15 amino acids. The ends lost 0 bases at V and 8 bases at J; junction bases unmatched: 8.

This clonotype has a count of ten or more. This rearrangement joins TRBV11-2 to TRBJ2-7; unclear D gene. V gave up 5 bases and J gave up 3 bases, with 20 bases separating them. In germline, CDR1 is SGHAT, CDR2 FQNNGV. There are 16 residues in the CDR3. The CDR3 here is CASSQNPGRRSYEQYF. CDR3 nucleotide sequence: TGTGCCAGCAGCCAAAACCCCGGACGGAGAAGCTACGAGCAGTACTTC.

V is TRBV5-1 and J is TRBJ2-7; D not resolved. Germline V gene data show CDR1 as SGHRS and CDR2 as YFSETQ. The CDR3 length is 13 residues. Trimming took off 0 bases at V and 3 bases at J, with 7 bases between the two ends. CDR3 residues: CASSLDPNYEQYF. For the CDR3, the DNA is TGCGCCAGCAGCTTGGACCCTAACTACGAGCAGTACTTC.

This chain links TRBV29-1 with TRBJ1-2, with 7 nucleotides matching TRBD1. The CDR3 totals 14 residues. CDR1 is SQVTM and CDR2 is ANQGSEA in the germline V gene. Unmatched junction bases numbered 10, after V lost 4 bases and J lost 5 bases. CDR3 sequence: CSVGRDSTIYGYTF. The CDR3 nucleotides read TGCAGCGTTGGAAGGGACAGCACCATTTATGGCTACACCTTC.

The chain links TRBV15 to TRBJ2-1; 14 bases fit TRBD2. The CDR3 length is 15 residues. Losses at the gene ends were 3 bases for V and 9 bases for J; bases not matched to a gene: 4. CDR1 is LNHNV, CDR2 YYDKDF, per germline (reference sequence). CDR3 sequence reads: CATSSGGLAGAEQFF. The DNA for the CDR3 is TGTGCCACCAGCAGTGGGGGACTAGCGGGAGCTGAGCAGTTCTTC. Looking up the rest from reference TRBV15 and TRBJ2-1 gives the full variable domain: DAMVIQNPRYQVTQFGKPVTLSCSQTLNHNVMYWYQQKSSQAPKLLFHYYDKDFNNEADTPDNFQSRRPNTSFCFLDIRSPGLGDTAMYLCATSSGGLAGAEQFFGPGTRLTVL.

In its sample, this clonotype was seen many times. CDR3 in amino acids: CASSEQETQYF. DNA for the CDR3: TGTGCCAGCAGCGAACAAGAGACCCAGTACTTC. V is TRBV7-9 and J is TRBJ2-5; D unresolved. V was cut by 5 bases and J by 2 bases, with 3 bases left in between. This CDR3 is 11 amino acids long. Germline values: CDR1 SEHNR, CDR2 FQNEAQ (reference sequence).